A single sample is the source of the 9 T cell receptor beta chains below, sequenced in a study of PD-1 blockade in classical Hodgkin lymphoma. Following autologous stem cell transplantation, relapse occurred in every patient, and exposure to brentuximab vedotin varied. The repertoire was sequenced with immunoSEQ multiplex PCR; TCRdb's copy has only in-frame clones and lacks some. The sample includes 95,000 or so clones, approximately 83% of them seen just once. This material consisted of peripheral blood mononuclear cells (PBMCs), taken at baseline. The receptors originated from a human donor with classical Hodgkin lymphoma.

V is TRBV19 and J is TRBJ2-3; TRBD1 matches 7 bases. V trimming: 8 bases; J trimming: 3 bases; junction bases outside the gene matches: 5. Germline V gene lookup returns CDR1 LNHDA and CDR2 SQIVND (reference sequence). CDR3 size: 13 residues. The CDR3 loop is CASGATGTDTQYF. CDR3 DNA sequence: TGTGCCAGTGGAGCGACAGGGACAGATACGCAGTATTTT.

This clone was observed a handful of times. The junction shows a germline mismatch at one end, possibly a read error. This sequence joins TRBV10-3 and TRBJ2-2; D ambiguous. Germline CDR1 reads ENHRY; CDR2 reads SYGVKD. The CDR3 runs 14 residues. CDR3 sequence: CAISESANAGELFF. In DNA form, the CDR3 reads TGTGCCATCAGTGAGTCGGCGAACGCCGGGGAGCTGTTTTTT.

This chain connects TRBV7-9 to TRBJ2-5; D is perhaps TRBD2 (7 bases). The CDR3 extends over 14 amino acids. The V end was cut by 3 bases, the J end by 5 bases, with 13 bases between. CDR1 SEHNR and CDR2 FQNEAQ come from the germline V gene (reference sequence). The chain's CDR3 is CASSLGGAWETQYF. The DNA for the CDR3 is TGTGCCAGCAGCTTGGGGGGGGCTTGGGAGACCCAGTACTTC.

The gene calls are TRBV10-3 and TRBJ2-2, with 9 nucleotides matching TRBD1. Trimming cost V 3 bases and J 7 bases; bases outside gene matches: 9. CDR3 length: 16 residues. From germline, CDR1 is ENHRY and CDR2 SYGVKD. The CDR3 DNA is TGTGCCATCAGTGAATCCGGGACAGGGAGTGGCGGGGAGCTGTTTTTT. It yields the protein CAISESGTGSGGELFF.

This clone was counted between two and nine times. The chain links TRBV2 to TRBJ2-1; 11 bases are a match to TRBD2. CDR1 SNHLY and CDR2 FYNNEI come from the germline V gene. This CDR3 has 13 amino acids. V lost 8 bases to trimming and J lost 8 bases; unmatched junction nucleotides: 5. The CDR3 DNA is TGTGCCAGCGGGGTAGCGGGAGGGCATGAGCAGTTCTTC. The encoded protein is CASGVAGGHEQFF.

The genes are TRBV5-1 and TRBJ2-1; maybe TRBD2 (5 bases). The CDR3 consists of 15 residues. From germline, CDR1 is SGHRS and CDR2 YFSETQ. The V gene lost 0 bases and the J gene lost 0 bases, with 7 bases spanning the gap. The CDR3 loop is CASSLAGSSYNEQFF. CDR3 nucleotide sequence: TGCGCCAGCAGCTTGGCTGGGAGCTCCTACAATGAGCAGTTCTTC.

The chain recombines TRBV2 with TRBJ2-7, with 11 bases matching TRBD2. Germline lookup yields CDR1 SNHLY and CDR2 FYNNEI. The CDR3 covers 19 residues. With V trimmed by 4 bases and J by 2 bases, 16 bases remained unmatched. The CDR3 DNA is TGTGCCAGCAGTGTTTCCCTGGGCACTAGCGGGAGAGAGACCTACGAGCAGTACTTC. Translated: CASSVSLGTSGRETYEQYF.

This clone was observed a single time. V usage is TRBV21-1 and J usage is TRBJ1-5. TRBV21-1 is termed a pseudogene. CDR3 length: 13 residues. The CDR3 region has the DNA TGTGCCAGCAGCGACGTGCCCAATCAGCCCCAGCATTTT. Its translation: CASSDVPNQPQHF.

CDR3 nucleotides: TGTGCCAGCAGCTTAGGCAGCCCTCCCTACAATGAGCAGTTCTTC. Encoded protein: CASSLGSPPYNEQFF. The J gene is TRBJ2-1, the V gene TRBV7-8; D ambiguous. Germline CDR1 is SGHVS and CDR2 is FQNEAQ. Trimming removed 1 base at V and 2 bases at J, with 9 bases between. This CDR3 spans 15 amino acids. Full variable domain (remainder filled in from reference TRBV7-8 and TRBJ2-1): GAGVSQSPRYKVAKRGQDVALRCDPISGHVSLFWYQQALGQGPEFLTYFQNEAQLDKSGLPSDRFFAERPEGSVSTLKIQRTQQEDSAVYLCASSLGSPPYNEQFFGPGTRLTVL.